Shown below are 24 T cell receptor beta chains from a single sample sequenced in a study of T cell repertoires in cytomegalovirus infection. TCRdb analysed the reads with MiXCR anew, one entry per CDR3 protein. The sample includes just over 450,000 distinct CDR3 sequences, more than 40% of them seen just once. No antigen is known for these receptors. The sample in question was cultured PBMCs, obtained from culture after CMV antigen stimulation. The receptors stem from a human donor in good health (CMV status not recorded). Some clones in this sample may be carry-over from other donors' samples.

Concerning this clonotype: A much larger clone lies a single base off, so this may be a read error. The rearrangement links TRBV5-5 to TRBJ1-1; tentatively, D is TRBD1 (6 bases). V was cut by 3 bases and J by 0 bases, with 9 bases left in between. The CDR3 length is 14 residues. CDR1 is SGHKS and CDR2 is YYEKEE in the germline V gene (reference sequence). CDR3 DNA: TGTGCCAGCAGCTCACGACAGGTGAACACTGAAGCTTTCTTT. Translated: CASSSRQVNTEAFF.

The gene calls are TRBV7-2 and TRBJ2-2, with 8 bases that match TRBD2. V dropped 5 bases and J dropped 3; count of bases not matched to a gene: 5. Germline CDR1 reads SGHTA; CDR2 reads FQGNSA. This CDR3 has 15 amino acids. For the CDR3, the DNA is TGTGCCAGCAGCCCCCAGACTAGCGACACCGGGGAGCTGTTTTTT. Its translation is CASSPQTSDTGELFF.

This rearrangement joins TRBV2 to TRBJ1-5; a weak D match, TRBD1 (6 bases). V gave up 7 bases and J gave up 4 bases, with 14 bases separating them. The CDR3 consists of 14 residues. In germline, CDR1 is SNHLY, CDR2 FYNNEI. CDR3 DNA sequence: TGTGCCAGCATGGACAGAGACCTTAATCAGCCCCAGCATTTT. Translated, it gives CASMDRDLNQPQHF.

This clonotype was seen a few times. The V and J genes are TRBV7-8 and TRBJ2-1; D perhaps matches TRBD1 (6 bases). Germline V gene lookup returns CDR1 SGHVS and CDR2 FQNEAQ. V lost 4 bases and J lost 5, with 15 bases in between. The CDR3 extends over 15 amino acids. The CDR3 DNA reads TGTGCCAGCAGCTCTCTAGGCAGGGGAAACAATGAGCAGTTCTTC. This sequence encodes CASSSLGRGNNEQFF.

The genes are TRBV10-3 and TRBJ2-7, with D possibly being TRBD1 (6 bases). V was pared by 4 bases and J by 0 bases, with 10 bases between. The CDR3 sequence is 14 residues long. From germline, CDR1 is ENHRY and CDR2 SYGVKD. The CDR3 DNA is TGTGCCATCAGTGGGGAACAGGGCTCCTACGAGCAGTACTTC. Its translation is CAISGEQGSYEQYF.

This clonotype was found a few times. The chain's CDR3 is CASSGSGANEQFF. As DNA, the CDR3 is TGTGCCAGCAGCGGTAGCGGCGCCAATGAGCAGTTCTTC. The chain couples TRBV7-9 to TRBJ2-1, with D possibly TRBD2 on 6 matching bases. The V end was cut by 5 bases, the J end by 6 bases, with 11 bases between. The germline V gene has CDR1 SEHNR and CDR2 FQNEAQ (reference sequence). This CDR3 comprises 13 residues.

This chain uses TRBV20-1 with TRBJ2-1; TRBD2 agrees at 9 bases. V dropped 1 base and J dropped 4; count of bases not matched to a gene: 2. Germline V gives CDR1 DFQATT, CDR2 SNEGSKA (reference sequence). This CDR3 has 14 residues. In nucleotides, the CDR3 is TGCAGTGCTAGAGTCCTAGCGGGGTACAATGAGCAGTTCTTC. Translating it yields CSARVLAGYNEQFF.

This clonotype appeared a few times. The rearrangement joins TRBV6-2 or TRBV6-3 to TRBJ2-1; D is possibly TRBD2 (6 bases). Trimming removed 2 bases at V and 4 bases at J, with 12 bases between. The CDR3 runs to 15 residues. Germline V gene lookup returns CDR1 MNHEY and CDR2 SVGEGT. CDR3 nucleotides: TGTGCCAGCAGTTACGGCTTTAGCGGATACAATGAGCAGTTCTTC. Amino acid sequence: CASSYGFSGYNEQFF.

This clonotype was seen only a few times. This rearrangement joins TRBV7-6 to TRBJ2-2; 11 bases map to TRBD2. The CDR3 loop spans 16 amino acids. V gave up 5 bases and J gave up 1 base; unmatched junction bases: 3. CDR1 and CDR2 from the germline V gene are SGHVS and FNYEAQ. The CDR3 here is CASSPGLAGNTGELFF. The CDR3 nucleotides are TGTGCCAGCAGCCCCGGACTAGCGGGGAACACCGGGGAGCTGTTTTTT.

The chain recombines TRBV10-3 with TRBJ1-2, with TRBD1 matching over 7 bases. With V trimmed by 5 bases and J by 6 bases, 6 bases remained unmatched. CDR3 length: 13 residues. Germline V gives CDR1 ENHRY, CDR2 SYGVKD. CDR3 nucleotide sequence: TGTGCCATCAGTCCGGGACAGAACAATGGCTACACCTTC. Protein: CAISPGQNNGYTF.

The sample holds many counts of this clonotype. This chain links TRBV7-6 with TRBJ1-1, with 7 bases fitting TRBD1. V was pared by 1 base and J by 1 base, with 6 bases of the junction left unmatched. Germline values: CDR1 SGHVS, CDR2 FNYEAQ. CDR3 size: 16 residues. The CDR3 DNA is TGTGCCAGCAGCTTAGACCCAGGGGGTAGGAACACTGAAGCTTTCTTT. Translated, it gives CASSLDPGGRNTEAFF.

The sample holds many counts of this clonotype. J is TRBJ2-1 and V is TRBV7-2; 7 positions agree with TRBD2. The junction had 8 bases not matched to a gene; V was cut back by 4 bases and J by 5 bases. This CDR3 contains 15 residues. The V gene's germline CDR1 is SGHTA and CDR2 FQGNSA. CDR3: CASSSGGSGNNEQFF. The CDR3 DNA sequence: TGTGCCAGCAGCTCCGGCGGGAGTGGGAACAATGAGCAGTTCTTC.

The chain carries TRBV19 and TRBJ2-2; D may be TRBD1 (5 bases). Germline CDR1 is LNHDA and CDR2 is SQIVND (reference sequence). Deletions cut 10 bases from V and 3 bases from J, with 15 bases between. The CDR3 is 14 amino acids. This CDR3 reads CATTQAIYTGELFF. Here the CDR3 DNA reads TGTGCCACAACACAGGCGATCTACACCGGGGAGCTGTTTTTT.

V and J are TRBV5-4 and TRBJ1-2; 9 bases line up with TRBD1. The CDR3 covers 16 residues. With V trimmed by 3 bases and J by 0 bases, 6 bases remained unmatched. Germline CDR1 reads SGHNT; CDR2 reads YYREEE (reference sequence). The CDR3 region has the DNA TGTGCCAGCAGCTATTCCCGGGACAGGGCTAACTATGGCTACACCTTC. Protein: CASSYSRDRANYGYTF.

This clonotype turned up a few times. This chain connects TRBV19 to TRBJ2-7, with 8 bases lining up with TRBD1. The J segment lost 3 bases and the V segment lost 4 bases, leaving 5 bases of the junction unmatched. This CDR3 has 14 amino acids. Germline lookup yields CDR1 LNHDA and CDR2 SQIVND (reference sequence). CDR3 amino acids: CASSSAGQDYEQYF. DNA for the CDR3: TGTGCCAGTAGTAGCGCGGGACAGGACTACGAGCAGTACTTC.

The rearrangement uses TRBV7-3 and TRBJ1-1; TRBD1 aligns across 11 bases. Per the germline V gene, CDR1 is SGHTA and CDR2 is FQGTGA. The CDR3 sequence is 16 residues long. The trim removed 5 bases at V and 4 bases at J, leaving 9 bases unmatched. CDR3 protein: CASSLGSGTGGTEAFF. The CDR3, as DNA: TGTGCCAGCAGCCTAGGTTCCGGGACAGGGGGCACTGAAGCTTTCTTT.

This rearrangement joins TRBV14 to TRBJ2-6; no definite D call. The ends were cut back, 1 base at V and 0 bases at J, with 10 bases in the middle. CDR1 and CDR2 (germline): SGHDN, FVKESK. This CDR3 comprises 17 residues. The CDR3 DNA reads TGTGCCAGCAGCCAAGGCTATAACCCCTCTGGGGCCAACGTCCTGACTTTC. Its protein is CASSQGYNPSGANVLTF.

The table lists this clonotype with a few counts. This chain connects TRBV7-2 to TRBJ2-7, with 8 positions matching TRBD2. Germline loops: CDR1 SGHTA, CDR2 FQGNSA. The CDR3 has 14 residues. After removal of 3 bases from V and 2 bases from J, the junction contained 3 bases not matched to a gene. The CDR3 nucleotides read TGTGCCAGCAGCTTTGCGGGGGGAACCTACGAGCAGTACTTC. This sequence encodes CASSFAGGTYEQYF.

This clonotype has just a few counts. This chain uses TRBV7-2 with TRBJ1-1; 10 bases fit TRBD1. The CDR3 is 14 residues long. Germline values: CDR1 SGHTA, CDR2 FQGNSA. With 5 bases clipped from V and 7 bases from J, the junction kept 7 bases outside the gene matches. The CDR3 region has the DNA TGTGCCAGCAGCGCCAGGACAGGGGGAGGTGAAGCTTTCTTT. This translates into CASSARTGGGEAFF. Supplemented by reference TRBV7-2 and TRBJ1-1, the full variable domain reads GAGVSQSPSNKVTEKGKDVELRCDPISGHTALYWYRQSLGQGLEFLIYFQGNSAPDKSGLPSDRFSAERTGGSVSTLTIQRTQQEDSAVYLCASSARTGGGEAFFGQGTRLTVV.

This chain links TRBV7-2 with TRBJ2-3; D assignment may be TRBD1 or TRBD2 (5 bases each). Germline values: CDR1 SGHTA, CDR2 FQGNSA. The V end was cut by 7 bases, the J end by 2 bases, with 13 bases between. CDR3 length equals 14 residues. The CDR3 loop is CASTISGPTDTQYF. As DNA, the CDR3 is TGTGCCAGCACCATCTCGGGGCCCACAGATACGCAGTATTTT.

V is TRBV12-3 or TRBV12-4 and J is TRBJ1-2; a possible D gene is TRBD1 (6 bases). Trimming shortened V by 10 bases and J by 0 bases, and 9 bases separated the two germline ends. The CDR3 runs 12 residues. CDR3 sequence: CATQGSNYGYTF. The DNA for the CDR3 is TGTGCCACCCAGGGGTCTAACTATGGCTACACCTTC.

The rearrangement joins TRBV7-2 to TRBJ2-7, with 8 bases aligning to TRBD2. Unmatched junction bases numbered 14, after V lost 3 bases and J lost 4 bases. The CDR3 runs 17 residues. Germline CDR1 is SGHTA and CDR2 is FQGNSA. The CDR3 DNA reads as TGTGCCAGCAGCTTCAACCCGGCAGCGGGGGACCTTTACGAGCAGTACTTC. Translating gives CASSFNPAAGDLYEQYF. The complete variable domain, with remaining parts taken from reference TRBV7-2 and TRBJ2-7, reads GAGVSQSPSNKVTEKGKDVELRCDPISGHTALYWYRQSLGQGLEFLIYFQGNSAPDKSGLPSDRFSAERTGGSVSTLTIQRTQQEDSAVYLCASSFNPAAGDLYEQYFGPGTRLTVT.

The genes are TRBV5-1 and TRBJ2-1; D remains ambiguous. The V end lost 3 bases, the J end lost 2 bases, and 9 bases lay between the germline ends. CDR3 length: 14 amino acids. Germline V gene lookup returns CDR1 SGHRS and CDR2 YFSETQ. The CDR3 region is CASSYRTAYNEQFF. In DNA form, the CDR3 reads TGCGCCAGCAGCTACCGGACCGCCTACAATGAGCAGTTCTTC. Supplemented by reference TRBV5-1 and TRBJ2-1, the full variable domain reads KAGVTQTPRYLIKTRGQQVTLSCSPISGHRSVSWYQQTPGQGLQFLFEYFSETQRNKGNFPGRFSGRQFSNSRSEMNVSTLELGDSALYLCASSYRTAYNEQFFGPGTRLTVL.

The chain employs TRBV11-2 and TRBJ2-7, with 9 bases lining up with TRBD2. Germline trimming cut 5 bases from V and 1 base from J; bases unmatched to any gene: 9. The CDR3 length is 16 residues. Germline assignment: CDR1 SGHAT and CDR2 FQNNGV. CDR3 bases: TGTGCCAGCAGCCACCAGACTAGCGGCCCTTCCTACGAGCAGTACTTC. Amino acid sequence: CASSHQTSGPSYEQYF.